This T cell receptor beta chain was recovered during a study of immune heterogeneity within non-small cell lung tumors. In the study overall: It was found that the tumors were several squamous cell carcinomas, 10 non-squamous carcinomas and 1 not otherwise specified. Overall study findings and caveats: Local T-cell clonality and local tumor mutational burden correlated moderately but significantly (R around 0.35). Recurring identical dominant CDR3 beta clonotypes were observed across tumor sites within a patient, together with site-unique high-frequency clones.

Amplifying TCR beta CDR3 involved multiplex PCR carried out with 32 V and 13 J primers. A single record per CDR3 protein comes from TCRdb applying MiXCR to the multiplex PCR reads. The sample comprises some 5,500 distinct CDR3 sequences, about 17% of which are singletons, and less than 4.5% rests with the top ten. Trimming removed 11 bases from V and 1 base from J, with 17 bases in between. The CDR3 covers 14 residues. Template input, which was bulk tumor genomic DNA, totaled 450 to 600 ng per sample. Multiple widely separated biopsies were taken from each primary tumor at surgery. Patients underwent curative surgery for untreated, newly diagnosed non-small cell lung cancer. Non-small cell lung cancer patients, newly diagnosed and having surgery with curative intent, served as donors. Notes on this clonotype: Antigen specificity is unknown.

The TCR originated in a man aged 40-49 years with non-small cell lung cancer. The sequencing sample was made of lung tumor tissue. The chain employs TRBV12-3 or TRBV12-4 and TRBJ2-5; perhaps TRBD1 as D (5 bases). The chain's CDR3 is CADSPNRGQETQYF. The CDR3 DNA reads TGTGCCGACAGCCCAAACAGAGGCCAAGAGACCCAGTACTTC.